Listed below are T cell receptor beta chains from one sample, sequenced in a study of shared clonotypes between healthy human individuals. The table came from immunoSEQ multiplex PCR; TCRdb's copy has only in-frame clones and leaves some out. Here the sample spans millions of clones, 85% to 95% being singletons. The sequenced sample was naive CD4+ T cells sorted from blood. All receptors come from a man in his late teens or twenties in good health. Both conserved end residues are trimmed from each CDR3.

v_call,j_call,cdr3_aa
TRBV2,TRBJ1-6,GSGPNSPLH
TRBV7-9,TRBJ2-5,ASSLELAGQETQY
TRBV29-1,TRBJ2-3,SVEAGADTQY
TRBV19,TRBJ2-2,ASTNTGANTGELF
TRBV10-3,TRBJ2-1,AISETGLAGSYNEQF
TRBV7-9,TRBJ1-4,ATRPEKLF
TRBV6-6,TRBJ2-7,ASSTTGEDSYEQY
TRBV7-2,TRBJ1-2,ASSFTPGTGSGYT
TRBV7-3,TRBJ2-6,ASSLSGQGAPGANVLT
TRBV11-2,TRBJ2-7,ASSLGTTSYEQY
TRBV2,TRBJ1-5,ASRGLQRPQH
TRBV30,TRBJ1-1,AWSARSAEAF
TRBV18,TRBJ2-3,ASSPLAGGSTDTQY
TRBV6-5,TRBJ1-2,ASSYAGTVDGYT
TRBV5-1,TRBJ1-2,ASSPWTGPNYGYT
TRBV19,TRBJ1-4,ASSIDLTTNEKLF
TRBV6-1,TRBJ2-7,ASSEAGRTYEQY